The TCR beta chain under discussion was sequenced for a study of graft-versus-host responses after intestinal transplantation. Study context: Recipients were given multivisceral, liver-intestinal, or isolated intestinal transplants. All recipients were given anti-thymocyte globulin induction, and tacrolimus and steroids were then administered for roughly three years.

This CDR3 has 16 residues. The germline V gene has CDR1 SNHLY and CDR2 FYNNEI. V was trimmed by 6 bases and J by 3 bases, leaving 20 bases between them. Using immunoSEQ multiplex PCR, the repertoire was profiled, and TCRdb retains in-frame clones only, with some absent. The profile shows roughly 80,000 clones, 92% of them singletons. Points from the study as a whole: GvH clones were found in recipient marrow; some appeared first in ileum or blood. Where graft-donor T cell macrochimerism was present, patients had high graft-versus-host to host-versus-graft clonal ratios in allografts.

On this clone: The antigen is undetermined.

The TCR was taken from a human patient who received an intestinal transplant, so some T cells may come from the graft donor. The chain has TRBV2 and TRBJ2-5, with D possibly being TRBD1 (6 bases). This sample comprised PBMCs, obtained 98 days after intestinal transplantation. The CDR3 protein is CASSDRGAKGEETQYF. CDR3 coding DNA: TGTGCCAGCAGCGACCGGGGCGCAAAGGGGGAAGAGACCCAGTACTTC.